Sequencing of this T cell receptor beta chain was carried out in a study of siplizumab effects on memory and regulatory T cells. Findings and limits, study-wide: Tregs proliferating in siplizumab cultures lacked confirmation of their suppressive function. Greater diversity than memory cells seemed evident in naive T cells, which also appeared to be major alloresponse contributors. Alloreactive sequences traceable to unstimulated CD4+ memory cells declined significantly under siplizumab. No more than a minor fraction of alloreactive clones could be traced back to unstimulated subsets.

J gave up 9 bases and V 2 bases, and 4 bases lay outside the gene matches. Germline V gene sequence: CDR1 SGHRS, CDR2 YFSETQ. The CDR3 has 12 amino acids. A note on this clone: What it binds is unknown.

Data came from immunoSEQ multiplex PCR; TCRdb stores just in-frame clones and leaves some out. The sample lists 99,000 or so clones, more than 85% occurring once. The chain couples TRBV5-1 to TRBJ1-1, with TRBD1 identical over 7 bases. This clonotype originated in a human donor in good health. Sequenced input: Tregs sorted from blood. CDR3 in DNA: TGCGCCAGCAGCTTTGGGGGACAGCAAGCTTTCTTT. Encoded protein: CASSFGGQQAFF.